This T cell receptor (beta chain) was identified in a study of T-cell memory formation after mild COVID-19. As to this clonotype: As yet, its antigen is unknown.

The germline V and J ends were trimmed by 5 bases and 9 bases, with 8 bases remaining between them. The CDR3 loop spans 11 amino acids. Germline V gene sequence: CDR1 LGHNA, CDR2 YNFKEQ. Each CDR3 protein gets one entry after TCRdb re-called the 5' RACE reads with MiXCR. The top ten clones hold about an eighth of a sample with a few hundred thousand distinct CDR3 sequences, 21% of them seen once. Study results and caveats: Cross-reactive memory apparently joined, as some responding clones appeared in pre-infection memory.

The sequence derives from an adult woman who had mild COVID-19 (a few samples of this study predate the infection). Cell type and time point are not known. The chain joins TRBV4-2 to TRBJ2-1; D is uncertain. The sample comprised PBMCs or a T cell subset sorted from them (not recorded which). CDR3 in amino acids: CASSDIGEQFF. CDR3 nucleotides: TGTGCCAGCAGCGACATTGGTGAGCAGTTCTTC.